The 7 T cell receptor beta chains given below trace back to one sample, sequenced in a study of blood T cells in healthy people across ages. A second PCR of roughly 7 to 11 cycles used a sample-barcoded 5' primer and a J-beta primer mix. Each CDR3 protein gets one entry after TCRdb re-called the 5' RACE reads with MiXCR. Among some 880,000 distinct CDR3 sequences listed, 30% to 45% were seen once. Source material: blood. The receptors here all came from a man younger than 35 in good health.

This chain uses TRBV12-3 or TRBV12-4 with TRBJ2-1, with a weak D call TRBD2 (7 bases). With 6 bases removed from V and 1 base from J, the gap between germline ends came to 16 bases. The CDR3 covers 16 residues. The CDR3 nucleotides read TGTGCCAGCAGACCGGAGGGGGGGGCGTCCTACAATGAGCAGTTCTTC. Residues: CASRPEGGASYNEQFF.

A word on this clonotype: A read error may account for a junction end that differs from germline. CDR3 loop: CVSSQEVAGLGTDTQYF. CDR3 DNA sequence: TGTGTCAGCAGCCAAGAAGTCGCGGGGCTGGGCACAGATACGCAGTATTTT. The V and J genes are TRBV3-1 and TRBJ2-3; D might be TRBD2 (6 bases). Germline values: CDR1 LGHDT, CDR2 YNNKEL (reference sequence). This CDR3 comprises 17 residues.

This clonotype has ten or more counts. V gene TRBV20-1 combines with J gene TRBJ1-2; TRBD1 matches 10 bases. Unmatched junction bases numbered 10, after V lost 2 bases and J lost 7 bases. From germline, CDR1 is DFQATT and CDR2 SNEGSKA (reference sequence). CDR3 size: 15 residues. CDR3 nucleotides: TGCAGTGCTAGAAACCTGGGGACAGGGGTTGGTGGCTACACCTTC. Protein: CSARNLGTGVGGYTF.

This chain links TRBV20-1 with TRBJ1-2; D unresolved. V dropped 5 bases and J dropped 8 bases, with 15 bases sitting between them. The CDR3 spans 12 residues. Germline CDR1 reads DFQATT; CDR2 reads SNEGSKA (reference sequence). CDR3 loop: CSAPFPGSGYTF. In DNA form, the CDR3 reads TGCAGTGCTCCTTTCCCGGGTTCAGGCTACACCTTC.

As regards this clonotype: Mismatch with germline at one junction end may stem from a read error. This sequence joins TRBV7-9 and TRBJ2-1; tentatively, D is TRBD2 (5 bases). From germline, CDR1 is SEHNR and CDR2 FQNEAQ (reference sequence). The CDR3 extends over 14 amino acids. The CDR3 loop reads CAGSSAQGGNEQFF. CDR3 sequence (DNA): TGTGCCGGCAGTTCAGCCCAAGGCGGGAATGAGCAGTTCTTC.

The chain combines TRBV29-1 with TRBJ2-2; D uncertain. The CDR3 length is 16 residues. The ends were cut back, 0 bases at V and 0 bases at J, with 11 bases in the middle. Per the germline V gene, CDR1 is SQVTM and CDR2 is ANQGSEA. DNA for the CDR3: TGCAGCGTTGAAGATCGAGGACGTCCGAACACCGGGGAGCTGTTTTTT. It encodes CSVEDRGRPNTGELFF.

This clonotype was counted ten times or more. The DNA for the CDR3 is TGCAGTGCTAGTTTTTCCAGCCACTCGACTTACGAGCAGTACTTC. Amino acids: CSASFSSHSTYEQYF. The chain is built from TRBV20-1 and TRBJ2-7; no clear D gene. This CDR3 has 15 amino acids. Deletions cut 3 bases from V and 4 bases from J, with 19 bases between. CDR1 DFQATT and CDR2 SNEGSKA come from the germline V gene (reference sequence).